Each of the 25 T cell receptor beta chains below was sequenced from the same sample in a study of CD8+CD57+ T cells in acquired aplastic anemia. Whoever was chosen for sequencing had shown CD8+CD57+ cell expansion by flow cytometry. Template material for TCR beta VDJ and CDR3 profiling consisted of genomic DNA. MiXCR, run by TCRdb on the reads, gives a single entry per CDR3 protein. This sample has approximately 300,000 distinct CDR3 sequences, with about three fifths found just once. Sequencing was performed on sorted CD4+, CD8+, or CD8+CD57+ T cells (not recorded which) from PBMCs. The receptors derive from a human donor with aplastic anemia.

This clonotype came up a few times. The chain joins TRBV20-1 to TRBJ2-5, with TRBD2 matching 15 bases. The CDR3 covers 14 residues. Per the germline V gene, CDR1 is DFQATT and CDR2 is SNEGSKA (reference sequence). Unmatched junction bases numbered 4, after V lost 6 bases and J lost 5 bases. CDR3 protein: CSAGLAGGGETQYF. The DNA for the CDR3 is TGCAGTGCGGGACTAGCGGGAGGAGGGGAGACCCAGTACTTC.

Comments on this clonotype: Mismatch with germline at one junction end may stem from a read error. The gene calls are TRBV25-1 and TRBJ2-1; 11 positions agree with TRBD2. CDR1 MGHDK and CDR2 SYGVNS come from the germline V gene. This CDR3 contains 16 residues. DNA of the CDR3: TGTGCCGGCAGTGCGGGACTAGCGGTCTCCTACAATGAGCAGTTCTTC. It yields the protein CAGSAGLAVSYNEQFF.

CDR3 sequence reads: CASTSKPGGAKLTF. The CDR3 DNA sequence: TGTGCCAGCACCTCCAAGCCCGGGGGCGCGAAACTCACCTTC. The chain recombines TRBV7-8 with TRBJ1-2; possibly TRBD1 for D (6 bases). Trimming removed 7 bases at V and 13 bases at J, with 25 bases between. CDR1 and CDR2 (germline): SGHVS, FQNEAQ. This CDR3 comprises 14 residues. Full variable domain (missing parts from reference TRBV7-8 and TRBJ1-2): GAGVSQSPRYKVAKRGQDVALRCDPISGHVSLFWYQQALGQGPEFLTYFQNEAQLDKSGLPSDRFFAERPEGSVSTLKIQRTQQEDSAVYLCASTSKPGGAKLTFGSGTRLTVV.

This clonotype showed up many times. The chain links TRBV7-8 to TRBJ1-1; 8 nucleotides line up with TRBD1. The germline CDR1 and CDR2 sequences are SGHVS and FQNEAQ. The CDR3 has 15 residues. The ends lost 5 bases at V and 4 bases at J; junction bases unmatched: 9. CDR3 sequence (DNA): TGTGCCAGCAGCAAAGTGGGGACAGGTAGCACTGAAGCTTTCTTT. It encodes CASSKVGTGSTEAFF.

CDR3 sequence reads: CATSFVTGGSGELFF. DNA of the CDR3: TGTGCCACCAGTTTCGTGACAGGGGGGTCCGGGGAGCTGTTTTTT. The chain couples TRBV15 to TRBJ2-2; 9 nucleotides align to TRBD1. Trimming cost V 6 bases and J 6 bases; bases outside gene matches: 8. Germline V gives CDR1 LNHNV, CDR2 YYDKDF (reference sequence). CDR3 length: 15 residues.

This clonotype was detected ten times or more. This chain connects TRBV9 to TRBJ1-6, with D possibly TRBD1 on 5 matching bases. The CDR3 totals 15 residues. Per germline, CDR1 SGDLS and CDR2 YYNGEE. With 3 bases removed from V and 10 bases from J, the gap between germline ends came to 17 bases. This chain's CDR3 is CASSAMSPRGSPLHF. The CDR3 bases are TGTGCCAGCAGCGCCATGTCTCCGAGGGGATCACCCCTCCACTTT.

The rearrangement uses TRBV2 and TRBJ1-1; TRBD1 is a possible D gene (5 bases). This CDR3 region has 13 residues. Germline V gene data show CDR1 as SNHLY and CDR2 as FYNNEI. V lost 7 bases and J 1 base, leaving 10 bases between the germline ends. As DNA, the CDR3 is TGTGCCAGCATCGGGGGTGCGAACACTGAAGCTTTCTTT. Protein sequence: CASIGGANTEAFF.

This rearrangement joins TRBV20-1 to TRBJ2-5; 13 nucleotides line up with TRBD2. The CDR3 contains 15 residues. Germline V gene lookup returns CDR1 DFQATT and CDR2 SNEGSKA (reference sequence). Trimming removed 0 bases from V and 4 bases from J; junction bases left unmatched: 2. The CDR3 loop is CSARETSGRVETQYF. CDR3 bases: TGCAGTGCTAGAGAAACTAGCGGGAGGGTAGAGACCCAGTACTTC.

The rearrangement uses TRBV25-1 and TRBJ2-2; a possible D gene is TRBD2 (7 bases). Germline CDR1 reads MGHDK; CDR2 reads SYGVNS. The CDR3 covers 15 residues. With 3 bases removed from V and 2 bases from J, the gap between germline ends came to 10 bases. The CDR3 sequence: CASSDSGGNTGELFF. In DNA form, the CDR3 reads TGTGCCAGCAGTGACTCGGGGGGCAACACCGGGGAGCTGTTTTTT.

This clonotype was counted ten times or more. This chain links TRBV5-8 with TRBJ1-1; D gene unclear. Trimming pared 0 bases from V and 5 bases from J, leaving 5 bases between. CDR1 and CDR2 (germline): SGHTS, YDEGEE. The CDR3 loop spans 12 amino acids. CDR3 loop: CASSLVWTEAFF. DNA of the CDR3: TGTGCCAGCAGCTTGGTATGGACTGAAGCTTTCTTT.

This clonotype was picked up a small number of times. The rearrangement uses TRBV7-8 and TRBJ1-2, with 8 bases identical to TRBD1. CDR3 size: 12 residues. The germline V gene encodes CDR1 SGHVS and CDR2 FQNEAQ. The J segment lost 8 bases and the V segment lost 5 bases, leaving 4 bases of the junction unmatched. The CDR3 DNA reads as TGTGCCAGCAGCACGGACAGGGACGGCTACACCTTC. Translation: CASSTDRDGYTF.

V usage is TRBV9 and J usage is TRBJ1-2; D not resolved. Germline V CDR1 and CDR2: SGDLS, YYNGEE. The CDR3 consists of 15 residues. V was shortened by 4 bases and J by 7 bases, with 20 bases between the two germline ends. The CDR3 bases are TGTGCCAGCAGCAGCGGGCCTACCAATCCGGGTGGCTACACCTTC. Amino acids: CASSSGPTNPGGYTF.

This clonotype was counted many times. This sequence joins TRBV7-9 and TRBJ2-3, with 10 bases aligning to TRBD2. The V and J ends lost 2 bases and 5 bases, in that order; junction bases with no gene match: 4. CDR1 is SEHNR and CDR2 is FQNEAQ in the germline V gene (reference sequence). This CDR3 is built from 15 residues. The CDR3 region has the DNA TGTGCCAGCAGCTTAAGGACTAGCGGACAAGATACGCAGTATTTT. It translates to CASSLRTSGQDTQYF. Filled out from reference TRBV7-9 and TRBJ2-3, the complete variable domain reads DTGVSQNPRHKITKRGQNVTFRCDPISEHNRLYWYRQTLGQGPEFLTYFQNEAQLEKSRLLSDRFSAERPKGSFSTLEIQRTEQGDSAMYLCASSLRTSGQDTQYFGPGTRLTVL.

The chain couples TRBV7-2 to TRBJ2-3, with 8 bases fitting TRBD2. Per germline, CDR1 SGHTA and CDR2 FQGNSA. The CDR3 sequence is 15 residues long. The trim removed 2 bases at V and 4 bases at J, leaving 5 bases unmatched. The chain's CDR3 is CASSLTGGASDTQYF. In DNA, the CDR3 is TGTGCCAGCAGCTTAACCGGGGGGGCATCAGATACGCAGTATTTT.

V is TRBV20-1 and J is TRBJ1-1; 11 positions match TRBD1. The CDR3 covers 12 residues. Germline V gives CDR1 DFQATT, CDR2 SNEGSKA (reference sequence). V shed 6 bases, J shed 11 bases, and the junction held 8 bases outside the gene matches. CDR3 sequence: CSARTGGLGAFF. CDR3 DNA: TGCAGTGCGAGGACAGGGGGCCTCGGGGCTTTCTTT.

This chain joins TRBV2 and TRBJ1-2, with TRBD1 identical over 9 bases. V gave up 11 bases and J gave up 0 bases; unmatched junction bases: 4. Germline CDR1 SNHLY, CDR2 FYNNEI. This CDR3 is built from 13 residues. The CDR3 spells CAGNRGPNYGYTF. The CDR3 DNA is TGTGCCGGCAACAGGGGGCCTAACTATGGCTACACCTTC.

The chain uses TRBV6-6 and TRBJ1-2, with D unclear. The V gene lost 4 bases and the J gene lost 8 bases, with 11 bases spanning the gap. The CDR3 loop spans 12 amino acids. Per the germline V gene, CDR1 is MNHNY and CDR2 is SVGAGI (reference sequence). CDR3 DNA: TGTGCCAGCAGTTCGGCCCCGGAAGGCTACACCTTC. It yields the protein CASSSAPEGYTF.

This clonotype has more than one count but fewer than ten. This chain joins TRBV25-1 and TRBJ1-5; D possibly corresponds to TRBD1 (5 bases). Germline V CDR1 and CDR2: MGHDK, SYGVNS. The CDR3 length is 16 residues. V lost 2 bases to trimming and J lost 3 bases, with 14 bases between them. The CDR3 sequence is CASSEGWVQDNQPQHF. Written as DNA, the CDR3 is TGTGCCAGCAGTGAAGGTTGGGTACAGGACAATCAGCCCCAGCATTTT.

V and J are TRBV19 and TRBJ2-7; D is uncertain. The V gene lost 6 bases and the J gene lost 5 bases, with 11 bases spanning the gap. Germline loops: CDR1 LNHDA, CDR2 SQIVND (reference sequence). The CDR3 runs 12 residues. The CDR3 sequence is CASSLGIDEQYF. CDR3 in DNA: TGTGCCAGTAGCCTAGGGATCGACGAGCAGTACTTC.

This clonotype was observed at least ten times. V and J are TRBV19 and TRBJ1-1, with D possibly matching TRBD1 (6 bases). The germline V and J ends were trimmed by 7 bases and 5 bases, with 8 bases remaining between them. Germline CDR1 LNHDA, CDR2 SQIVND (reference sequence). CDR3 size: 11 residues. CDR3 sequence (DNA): TGTGCCAGTACCAGGGGTACTGAAGCTTTCTTT. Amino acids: CASTRGTEAFF.

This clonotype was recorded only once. The CDR3 reads CASSFIPRDFGGYTF. Written as DNA, the CDR3 is TGCGCCAGCAGCTTCATCCCCAGGGACTTTGGTGGCTACACCTTC. V gene TRBV5-1 combines with J gene TRBJ1-2; D is perhaps TRBD1 (5 bases). This CDR3 region has 15 residues. V lost 2 bases and J lost 7, with 18 bases in between. Germline lookup yields CDR1 SGHRS and CDR2 YFSETQ.

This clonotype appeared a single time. CDR3 in amino acids: CASSLTLTKERGQGLGETQYF. The CDR3 DNA follows: TGTGCCAGCAGCTTAACGCTTACTAAGGAGCGGGGACAGGGGTTAGGGGAGACCCAGTACTTC. The genes are TRBV7-3 and TRBJ2-5, with 10 bases identical to TRBD1. This CDR3 comprises 21 residues. Germline V lookup: CDR1 SGHTA, CDR2 FQGTGA. V dropped 0 bases and J dropped 5; count of bases not matched to a gene: 21.

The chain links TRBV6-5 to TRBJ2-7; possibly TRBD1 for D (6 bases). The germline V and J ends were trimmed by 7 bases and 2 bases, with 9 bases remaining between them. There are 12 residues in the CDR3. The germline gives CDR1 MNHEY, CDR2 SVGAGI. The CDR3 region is CASTDRTYEQYF. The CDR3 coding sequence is TGTGCCAGCACCGACAGGACCTACGAGCAGTACTTC.

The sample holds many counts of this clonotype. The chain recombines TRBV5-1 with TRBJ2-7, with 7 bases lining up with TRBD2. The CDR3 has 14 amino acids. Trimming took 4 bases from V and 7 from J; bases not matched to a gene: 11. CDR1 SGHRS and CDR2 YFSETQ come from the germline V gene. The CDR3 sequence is CASSLRTSSGEQYF. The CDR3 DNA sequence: TGCGCCAGCAGCCTGAGGACTAGTTCGGGGGAGCAGTACTTC.

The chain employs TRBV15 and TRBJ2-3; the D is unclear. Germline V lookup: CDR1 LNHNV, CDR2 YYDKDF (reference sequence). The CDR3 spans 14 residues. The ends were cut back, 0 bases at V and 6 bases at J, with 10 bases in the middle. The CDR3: CATSRDQGKDTQYF. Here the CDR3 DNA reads TGTGCCACCAGCAGAGATCAAGGGAAGGATACGCAGTATTTT.